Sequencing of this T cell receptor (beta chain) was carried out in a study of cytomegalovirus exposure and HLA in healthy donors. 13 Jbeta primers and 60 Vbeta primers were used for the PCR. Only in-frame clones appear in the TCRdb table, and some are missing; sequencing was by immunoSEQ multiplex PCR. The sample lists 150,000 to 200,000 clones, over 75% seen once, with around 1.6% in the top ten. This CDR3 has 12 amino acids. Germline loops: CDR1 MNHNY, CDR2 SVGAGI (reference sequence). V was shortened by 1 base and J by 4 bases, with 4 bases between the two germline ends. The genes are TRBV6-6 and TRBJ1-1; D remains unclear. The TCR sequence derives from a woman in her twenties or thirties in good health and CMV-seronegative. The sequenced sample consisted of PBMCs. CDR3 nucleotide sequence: TGTGCCAGCAGTTACTTGAGCACTGAAGCTTTCTTT. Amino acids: CASSYLSTEAFF.